Sequencing of this TCR beta chain was carried out in a study of blood T cell repertoires in COVID-19. For the study at large: PBMCs, B-cell-depleted T cells, or T cells provided the cDNA or gDNA that made up the material.

Original handling: Reference gene primer amplification gave estimated nucleated cell counts. Here immunoSEQ multiplex PCR was the method, and the copy in TCRdb shows in-frame clones only, minus some. That table gives V, J and clone size, and the DNA gave D and trimming. The sample holds roughly 100,000 clones, approximately 92% seen once. Seattle patients were enrolled while actively infected and followed longitudinally. CDR1 and CDR2 (germline): LNHDA, SQIVND (reference sequence). The CDR3 is 14 residues long. Between the trimmed V and J ends, which lost 5 bases and 1 base, there was a span of 8 bases.

The V call is TRBV19, the J call TRBJ2-2, with TRBD1 as a possible D gene (6 bases). Sequencing was carried out using peripheral blood. The sequence derives from a woman aged 50 to 60 with COVID-19, enrolled during active disease. The CDR3, as DNA: TGTGCCAGTAGTTCACAGGGGAACACCGGGGAGCTGTTTTTT. Protein sequence: CASSSQGNTGELFF.